These 28 T cell receptor beta chains share one sample of origin, sequenced in a study of cytomegalovirus exposure and HLA in healthy donors. Primers for the PCR totalled 60 Vbeta and 13 Jbeta. Assay: immunoSEQ multiplex PCR; the TCRdb copy retains only in-frame clones and omits some. Among around 190,000 clones listed, 60% to 80% were seen once. Sequences were obtained from PBMCs. These receptor sequences come from a young woman in good health and CMV-seronegative.

This chain links TRBV4-1 with TRBJ2-1; TRBD2 aligns across 9 bases. Germline lookup yields CDR1 MGHRA and CDR2 YSYEKL. J was trimmed by 9 bases and V by 6 bases; bases with no gene match: 12. CDR3 size: 15 residues. The CDR3 DNA sequence: TGCGCCAGCAGAGTGGGACTAGCCGCTCGTGGTGAGCAGTTCTTC. It codes for CASRVGLAARGEQFF.

The V and J genes are TRBV6-1 and TRBJ1-5; D call uncertain. Between the trimmed V and J ends, which lost 0 bases and 11 bases, there was a span of 14 bases. The CDR3 is 14 residues long. CDR1 is MNHNS and CDR2 is SASEGT in the germline V gene. The DNA of the CDR3 is TGTGCCAGCAGTGAAGCTAGCAAAACGCGGGCCCAGCATTTT. It translates to CASSEASKTRAQHF.

This clone was recorded once. This chain links TRBV18 with TRBJ2-1, with D possibly TRBD2 on 6 matching bases. The CDR3 has 12 residues. V lost 3 bases and J 7 bases, leaving 7 bases between the germline ends. The V gene's germline CDR1 is KGHSH and CDR2 LQKENI. The CDR3 loop is CASSPGRNEQFF. Written as DNA, the CDR3 is TGTGCCAGCTCACCGGGGAGGAATGAGCAGTTCTTC.

In this sample, this clone turned up a few times. The gene calls are TRBV5-6 and TRBJ2-1, with TRBD2 matching 9 bases. The V gene end was trimmed by 0 bases and the J gene end by 4 bases; junction bases not matched to a gene: 5. Per germline, CDR1 SGHDT and CDR2 YYEEEE. The CDR3 spans 16 residues. CDR3 region: CASSLEASGEYNEQFF. CDR3 nucleotide sequence: TGTGCCAGCAGCTTGGAGGCTAGCGGGGAATACAATGAGCAGTTCTTC.

This chain joins TRBV6-6 and TRBJ2-7, with 10 bases that match TRBD1. The CDR3 consists of 16 residues. The germline V gene encodes CDR1 MNHNY and CDR2 SVGAGI (reference sequence). The J segment lost 4 bases and the V segment lost 7 bases, leaving 13 bases of the junction unmatched. This CDR3 is CASTPGQGKGSYEQYF. CDR3 nucleotides: TGTGCCAGCACCCCGGGACAGGGGAAGGGCTCGTACGAGCAGTACTTC.

The J gene is TRBJ2-4, the V gene TRBV5-1, with 9 bases identical to TRBD1. CDR3 length: 14 amino acids. Germline V gene data show CDR1 as SGHRS and CDR2 as YFSETQ. The trim removed 4 bases at V and 6 bases at J, leaving 5 bases unmatched. The CDR3 region is CASSSRDRVNIQYF. Here the CDR3 DNA reads TGCGCCAGCAGCAGTCGGGACAGGGTAAACATTCAGTACTTC.

V and J are TRBV2 and TRBJ1-2; 8 bases match TRBD1. CDR3 length: 15 residues. CDR1 is SNHLY and CDR2 is FYNNEI in the germline V gene. The trim removed 2 bases at V and 8 bases at J, leaving 10 bases unmatched. CDR3 amino acids: CASSERGTGVRGYTF. In nucleotides, the CDR3 is TGTGCCAGCAGTGAACGGGGGACAGGAGTTAGAGGCTACACCTTC.

This sequence joins TRBV19 and TRBJ2-3; tentative D call: TRBD2 (6 bases). There are 14 residues in the CDR3. Germline lookup yields CDR1 LNHDA and CDR2 SQIVND (reference sequence). V was cut by 6 bases and J by 0 bases, with 10 bases left in between. CDR3 coding DNA: TGTGCCAGTAGCACTAGCCCCAGCACAGATACGCAGTATTTT. This gives the protein CASSTSPSTDTQYF.

The rearrangement uses TRBV2 and TRBJ2-3; 11 nucleotides line up with TRBD2. With V trimmed by 0 bases and J by 0 bases, 8 bases remained unmatched. The germline CDR1 and CDR2 sequences are SNHLY and FYNNEI. The CDR3 is 19 residues long. For the CDR3, the DNA is TGTGCCAGCAGTGAAGCGCAGACTAGCGGGGTCTCTAGCACAGATACGCAGTATTTT. This encodes CASSEAQTSGVSSTDTQYF.

The rearrangement links TRBV11-1 to TRBJ2-7, with a tentative D call TRBD2 (6 bases). This CDR3 contains 15 residues. Germline CDR1 SGHAT, CDR2 FQDESV (reference sequence). V was shortened by 5 bases and J by 5 bases, with 19 bases between the two germline ends. CDR3 sequence reads: CASSIHRDGGDEQYF. Written as DNA, the CDR3 is TGTGCCAGCAGCATACACCGGGACGGGGGAGACGAGCAGTACTTC.

The V gene is TRBV5-1, the J gene TRBJ2-5; 9 nucleotides agree with TRBD1. Germline V gives CDR1 SGHRS, CDR2 YFSETQ. The CDR3 sequence is 15 residues long. The V segment lost 3 bases and the J segment 5 bases; nucleotides outside the gene matches: 8. Here the CDR3 DNA reads TGCGCCAGCAGCTCCTACAGGGGGCCGGCGGAGACCCAGTACTTC. Its protein product is CASSSYRGPAETQYF.

The chain uses TRBV7-8 and TRBJ2-5; D is uncertain. V lost 0 bases and J lost 2, with 16 bases in between. This CDR3 spans 17 amino acids. Germline CDR1 reads SGHVS; CDR2 reads FQNEAQ. CDR3 loop: CASSLALIAVLQETQYF. In DNA, the CDR3 is TGTGCCAGCAGCTTAGCCCTAATCGCGGTACTTCAAGAGACCCAGTACTTC.

V gene TRBV5-1 combines with J gene TRBJ1-6; 10 bases line up with TRBD1. In germline, CDR1 is SGHRS, CDR2 YFSETQ. Trimming cost V 4 bases and J 10 bases; bases outside gene matches: 11. The CDR3 contains 16 residues. The CDR3 sequence: CASSPLGQGSGSPLHF. Here the CDR3 DNA reads TGCGCCAGCAGCCCCCTGGGACAGGGGAGTGGATCACCCCTCCACTTT.

The rearrangement joins TRBV6-5 to TRBJ2-1, with D perhaps matching TRBD1 (5 bases). Trimming took off 0 bases at V and 13 bases at J, with 16 bases between the two ends. Per the germline V gene, CDR1 is MNHEY and CDR2 is SVGAGI. CDR3 length: 14 residues. The CDR3: CASSYSIVGQTQFF. DNA of the CDR3: TGTGCCAGCAGTTACTCGATTGTGGGGCAGACACAGTTCTTC.

This clone is a singleton in its sample. V gene TRBV25-1 combines with J gene TRBJ1-4; perhaps TRBD1 as D (6 bases). From germline, CDR1 is MGHDK and CDR2 SYGVNS. The CDR3 runs to 15 residues. The ends were cut back, 1 base at V and 7 bases at J, with 13 bases in the middle. The CDR3 protein is CASSEWDIRGEKLFF. Written as DNA, the CDR3 is TGTGCCAGCAGTGAATGGGACATTAGAGGTGAAAAACTGTTTTTT.

This chain joins TRBV27 and TRBJ2-1; D remains ambiguous. The V end was cut by 5 bases, the J end by 5 bases, with 13 bases between. Germline CDR1 is MNHEY and CDR2 is SMNVEV (reference sequence). The CDR3 runs to 14 residues. CDR3 region: CASSPRSAHNEQFF. CDR3 in DNA: TGTGCCAGCAGTCCCCGGAGCGCTCACAATGAGCAGTTCTTC.

The chain has TRBV28 and TRBJ1-5, with unresolved D. Looked up from germline, CDR1 is MDHEN and CDR2 is SYDVKM. This CDR3 region has 14 residues. V lost 8 bases and J 2 bases, leaving 13 bases between the germline ends. CDR3 in amino acids: CASQPLEGNQPQHF. CDR3 coding DNA: TGTGCCAGCCAACCCCTTGAGGGCAATCAGCCCCAGCATTTT. Full variable domain (remainder filled in from reference TRBV28 and TRBJ1-5): DVKVTQSSRYLVKRTGEKVFLECVQDMDHENMFWYRQDPGLGLRLIYFSYDVKMKEKGDIPEGYSVSREKKERFSLILESASTNQTSMYLCASQPLEGNQPQHFGDGTRLSIL.

On this clone itself: In the same sample, other DNA sequences code for this CDR3. CDR3 residues: CASSLVTVKNSPLHF. The DNA for the CDR3 is TGCGCCAGCAGCTTGGTAACGGTTAAGAATTCACCCCTCCACTTT. This chain connects TRBV5-1 to TRBJ1-6; D remains ambiguous. Trimming stripped 0 bases from V and 7 bases from J, with 11 bases between. CDR3 length: 15 residues. Looked up from germline, CDR1 is SGHRS and CDR2 is YFSETQ.

CDR3 bases: TGTGCCAGCAGCTTGGAGGGTCTAGCGGGTTACTACGAGCAGTACTTC. Translated, it gives CASSLEGLAGYYEQYF. The rearrangement uses TRBV5-6 and TRBJ2-7, with 8 bases matching TRBD2. The CDR3 is made up of 16 amino acids. The germline CDR1 and CDR2 sequences are SGHDT and YYEEEE. Unmatched junction bases numbered 8, after V lost 0 bases and J lost 3 bases.

The chain uses TRBV18 and TRBJ2-5; weak D call: TRBD1 (6 bases). Germline CDR1 and CDR2: KGHSH and LQKENI. V was clipped by 2 bases and J by 1 base, with 8 bases between them. The length of the CDR3 is 14 residues. CDR3 residues: CASSPGQPQETQYF. The DNA of the CDR3 is TGTGCCAGCTCACCAGGACAGCCCCAAGAGACCCAGTACTTC. Together with reference TRBV18 and TRBJ2-5, the CDR3 gives the full variable domain: NAGVMQNPRHLVRRRGQEARLRCSPMKGHSHVYWYRQLPEEGLKFMVYLQKENIIDESGMPKERFSAEFPKEGPSILRIQQVVRGDSAAYFCASSPGQPQETQYFGPGTRLLVL.

This clone was found a few times. The gene calls are TRBV19 and TRBJ2-7; 8 positions match TRBD1. This CDR3 has 15 residues. V was clipped by 4 bases and J by 3 bases; unmatched bases: 8. CDR1 and CDR2 from the germline V gene are LNHDA and SQIVND (reference sequence). CDR3 residues: CASSSGQGAHYEQYF. CDR3 bases: TGTGCCAGTAGTAGCGGACAGGGAGCCCACTACGAGCAGTACTTC.

The chain joins TRBV30 to TRBJ2-1; 11 positions agree with TRBD2. The CDR3 contains 16 residues. Germline CDR1 GTSNPN, CDR2 SVGIG (reference sequence). Trimming removed 2 bases from V and 2 bases from J; junction bases left unmatched: 5. DNA for the CDR3: TGTGCCTGGAGTACGGTAGCGGGAGGGCCCTACAATGAGCAGTTCTTC. Translated: CAWSTVAGGPYNEQFF. Based on the CDR3 plus reference TRBV30 and TRBJ2-1, the full variable domain is SQTIHQWPATLVQPVGSPLSLECTVEGTSNPNLYWYRQAAGRGLQLLFYSVGIGQISSEVPQNLSASRPQDRQFILSSKKLLLSDSGFYLCAWSTVAGGPYNEQFFGPGTRLTVL.

This clone was counted once. This rearrangement joins TRBV5-6 to TRBJ1-5; TRBD1 aligns across 11 bases. Trimming removed 4 bases from V and 4 bases from J; junction bases left unmatched: 7. This CDR3 is 16 amino acids long. CDR1 and CDR2 (germline): SGHDT, YYEEEE. CDR3 region: CASSAGTGGGNQPQHF. CDR3 in DNA: TGTGCCAGCAGCGCCGGGACAGGGGGTGGTAATCAGCCCCAGCATTTT. Complete variable domain (other parts from reference TRBV5-6 and TRBJ1-5): DAGVTQSPTHLIKTRGQQVTLRCSPKSGHDTVSWYQQALGQGPQFIFQYYEEEERQRGNFPDRFSGHQFPNYSSELNVNALLLGDSALYLCASSAGTGGGNQPQHFGDGTRLSIL.

The chain couples TRBV28 to TRBJ1-1, with D tentatively TRBD1 (5 bases). The length of the CDR3 is 16 residues. Per germline, CDR1 MDHEN and CDR2 SYDVKM. Trimming took 2 bases from V and 3 from J, leaving 16 bases between them. The CDR3 nucleotides are TGTGCCAGCAGTTTAGTTTCTACAGGAATGGACACTGAAGCTTTCTTT. This translates into CASSLVSTGMDTEAFF.

The chain employs TRBV30 and TRBJ2-7; 9 bases agree with TRBD1. The CDR3 sequence is 14 residues long. Trimming at V came to 1 base and at J to 3 bases, leaving 4 bases not matched to a gene. Germline CDR1 GTSNPN, CDR2 SVGIG (reference sequence). This CDR3 reads CAWSGDRVSYEQYF. For the CDR3, the DNA is TGTGCCTGGAGTGGGGACAGGGTTAGCTACGAGCAGTACTTC.

The gene calls are TRBV4-2 and TRBJ2-1, with 10 nucleotides matching TRBD1. The CDR3 runs 14 residues. Germline lookup yields CDR1 LGHNA and CDR2 YNFKEQ. The ends lost 3 bases at V and 7 bases at J; junction bases unmatched: 3. The CDR3 region has the DNA TGTGCCAGCAGCCAGAGGACAGGGGGGAATGAGCAGTTCTTC. Residues: CASSQRTGGNEQFF.

The rearrangement joins TRBV30 to TRBJ2-3, with 7 bases identical to TRBD1. The germline V gene encodes CDR1 GTSNPN and CDR2 SVGIG (reference sequence). After removal of 4 bases from V and 0 bases from J, the junction contained 4 bases not matched to a gene. The length of the CDR3 is 14 residues. The CDR3 DNA reads TGTGCCTGGAACCAGGGGGTCAGCACAGATACGCAGTATTTT. This translates into CAWNQGVSTDTQYF.

CDR3 protein: CASSLRTGESGYTF. The CDR3 nucleotides are TGTGCCAGCAGTTTACGGACAGGGGAAAGCGGCTACACCTTC. The chain carries TRBV27 and TRBJ1-2; 9 nucleotides agree with TRBD1. The V gene end was trimmed by 2 bases and the J gene end by 8 bases; junction bases not matched to a gene: 6. This CDR3 is 14 amino acids long. Germline V gene data show CDR1 as MNHEY and CDR2 as SMNVEV (reference sequence).